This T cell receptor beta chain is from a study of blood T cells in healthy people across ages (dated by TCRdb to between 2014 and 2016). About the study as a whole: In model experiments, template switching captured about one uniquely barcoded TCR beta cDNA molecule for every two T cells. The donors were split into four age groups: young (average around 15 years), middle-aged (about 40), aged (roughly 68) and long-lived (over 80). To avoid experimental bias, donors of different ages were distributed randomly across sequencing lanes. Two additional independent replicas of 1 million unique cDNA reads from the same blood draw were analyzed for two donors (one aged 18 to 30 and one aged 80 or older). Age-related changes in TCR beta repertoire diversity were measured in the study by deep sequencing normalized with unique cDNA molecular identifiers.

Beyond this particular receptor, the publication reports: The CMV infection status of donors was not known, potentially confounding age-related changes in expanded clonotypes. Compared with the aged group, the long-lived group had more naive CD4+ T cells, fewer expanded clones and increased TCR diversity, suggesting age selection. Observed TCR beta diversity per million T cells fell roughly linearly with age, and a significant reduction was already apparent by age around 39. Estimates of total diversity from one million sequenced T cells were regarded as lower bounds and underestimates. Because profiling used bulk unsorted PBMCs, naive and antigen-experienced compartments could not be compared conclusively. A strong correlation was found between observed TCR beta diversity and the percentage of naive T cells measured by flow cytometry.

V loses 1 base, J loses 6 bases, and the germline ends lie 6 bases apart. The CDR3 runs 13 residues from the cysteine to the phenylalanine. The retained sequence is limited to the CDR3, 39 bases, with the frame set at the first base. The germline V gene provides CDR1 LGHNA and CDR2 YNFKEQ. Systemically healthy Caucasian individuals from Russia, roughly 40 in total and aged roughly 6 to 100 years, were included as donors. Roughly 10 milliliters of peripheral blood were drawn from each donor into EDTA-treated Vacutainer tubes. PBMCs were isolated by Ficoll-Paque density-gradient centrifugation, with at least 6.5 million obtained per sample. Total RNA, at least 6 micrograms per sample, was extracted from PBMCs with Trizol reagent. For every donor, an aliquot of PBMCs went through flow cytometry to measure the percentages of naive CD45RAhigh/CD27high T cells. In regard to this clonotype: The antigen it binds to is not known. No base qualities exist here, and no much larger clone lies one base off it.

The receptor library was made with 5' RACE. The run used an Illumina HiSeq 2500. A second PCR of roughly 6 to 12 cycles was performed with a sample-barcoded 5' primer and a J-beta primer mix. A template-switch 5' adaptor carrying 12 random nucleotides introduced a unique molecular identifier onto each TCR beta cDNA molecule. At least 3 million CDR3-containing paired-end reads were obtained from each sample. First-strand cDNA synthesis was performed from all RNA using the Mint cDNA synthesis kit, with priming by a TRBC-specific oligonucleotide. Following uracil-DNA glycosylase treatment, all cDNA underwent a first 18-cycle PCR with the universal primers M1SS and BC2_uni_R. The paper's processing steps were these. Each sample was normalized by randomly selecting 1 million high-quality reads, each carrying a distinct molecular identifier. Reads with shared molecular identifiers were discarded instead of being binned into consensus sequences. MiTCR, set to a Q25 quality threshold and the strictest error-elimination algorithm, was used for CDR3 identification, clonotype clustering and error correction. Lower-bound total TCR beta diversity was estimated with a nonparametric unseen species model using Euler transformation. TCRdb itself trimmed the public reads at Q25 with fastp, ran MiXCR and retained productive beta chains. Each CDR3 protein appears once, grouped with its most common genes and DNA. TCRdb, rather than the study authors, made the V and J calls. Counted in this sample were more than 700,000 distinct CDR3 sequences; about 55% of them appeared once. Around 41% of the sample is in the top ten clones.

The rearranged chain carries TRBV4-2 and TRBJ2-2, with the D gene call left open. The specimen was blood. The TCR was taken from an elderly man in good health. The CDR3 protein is CASSQVGSGELFF. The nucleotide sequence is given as TGTGCCAGCAGCCAAGTAGGGTCCGGGGAGCTGTTTTTT.